The present entry profiles one TCR beta chain with its context. The target antigen is unknown. This sample is part of a study of vaccination effects on CD4 cells after COVID-19. Study-wide context: Among convalescent patients, two provided samples 16 days and one week before vaccination. Study-wide points: Clones that were induced by infection or by vaccine showed marked contraction late after vaccination.

Germline lookup yields CDR1 MGHDK and CDR2 SYGVNS. CDR3 size: 15 residues. The V gene lost 6 bases and the J gene lost 3 bases, with 15 bases spanning the gap. Pools of viral peptides were used by the ViraFEST assay to expand antigen-specific CD4+ T cells ahead of sequencing. Upon completion of around eleven days in culture, CD4+ T cells were isolated. Convalescent patients had PCR-confirmed SARS-CoV-2 infection between March and December 2020. Each culture well received roughly 1.8 million PBMC. These cells were then cultured in IMDM with 9 to 10 IU/ml IL-2 and 10 ug/ml peptides. On day 3 and again on day 7, half the medium was replaced with IL-2 medium. Assay used: immunoSEQ multiplex PCR; TCRdb lists only in-frame clones, some missing. The table has roughly 25,000 clones, 69% seen once.

The chain links TRBV25-1 to TRBJ1-3, with D hard to call. The TCR was taken from a human donor who had a prior SARS-CoV-2 infection. Sequenced material: CD4+ T cells from PBMCs cultured with SARS-CoV-2 spike peptides, taken before COVID-19 vaccination. DNA for the CDR3: TGTGCCAGCAGCTCCGACGTTGATGGTGGAAACACCATATATTTT. Translating it yields CASSSDVDGGNTIYF.